The 8 T cell receptor beta chains below come from one sample, sequenced in a study of blood T cell repertoires in COVID-19. Repertoires were generated with immunoSEQ multiplex PCR, while TCRdb's copy carries only in-frame clones and drops some. This table has about 60,000 clones, around 80% appearing once. Sequenced material: peripheral blood. The receptor source for this set is a man aged 30-40 years with COVID-19, enrolled during active disease.

The V gene is TRBV4-1, the J gene TRBJ2-1; no reliable D call. Trimming cost V 0 bases and J 9 bases, with 12 bases left between them. Germline V gives CDR1 MGHRA, CDR2 YSYEKL. This CDR3 spans 14 amino acids. The CDR3 loop is CASSQDELLREQFF. In nucleotides, the CDR3 is TGCGCCAGCAGCCAAGATGAGCTCCTTCGTGAGCAGTTCTTC.

The V call is TRBV6-5, the J call TRBJ1-3; unclear D gene. Per germline, CDR1 MNHEY and CDR2 SVGAGI. The CDR3 contains 15 residues. Deletions cut 7 bases from V and 0 bases from J, with 13 bases between. This CDR3 reads CASTQPGSSGNTIYF. The CDR3 region has the DNA TGTGCCAGCACCCAGCCAGGCAGCTCTGGAAACACCATATATTTT.

The chain is built from TRBV3-1 (or the pseudogene TRBV3-2) and TRBJ1-1, with a tentative D call TRBD1 (5 bases). Germline CDR1 LGHDT, CDR2 YNNKEL (reference sequence). With 5 bases removed from V and 2 bases from J, the gap between germline ends came to 9 bases. CDR3 length equals 13 residues. Here the CDR3 DNA reads TGTGCCAGCAGCTACGACAGAAACACTGAAGCTTTCTTT. Protein: CASSYDRNTEAFF.

The chain couples TRBV4-2 to TRBJ2-1; D might be TRBD2 (6 bases). CDR3 length equals 18 residues. CDR1 and CDR2 (germline): LGHNA, YNFKEQ. Trimming cost V 0 bases and J 5 bases, with 20 bases left between them. The CDR3 loop is CASSQDPGAGQKNNEQFF. CDR3 nucleotides: TGTGCCAGCAGCCAAGATCCGGGAGCGGGTCAAAAAAACAATGAGCAGTTCTTC.

V and J are TRBV9 and TRBJ1-3; no firm D call. This CDR3 is built from 14 residues. The V gene's germline CDR1 is SGDLS and CDR2 YYNGEE. The V gene lost 0 bases and the J gene lost 3 bases, with 7 bases spanning the gap. The CDR3 is CASSVDEYGNTIYF. CDR3 in DNA: TGTGCCAGCAGCGTAGATGAGTATGGAAACACCATATATTTT.

The rearrangement links TRBV6-5 to TRBJ2-6, with unresolved D. The CDR3 length is 15 residues. The germline CDR1 and CDR2 sequences are MNHEY and SVGAGI. Trimming cost V 1 base and J 0 bases, with 4 bases left between them. The CDR3 loop is CASSYLRSGANVLTF. In nucleotides, the CDR3 is TGTGCCAGCAGTTACTTGCGCTCTGGGGCCAACGTCCTGACTTTC.

CDR3 loop: CASSLDRDYNEQFF. As DNA, the CDR3 is TGTGCCAGTAGTTTGGACAGGGACTACAATGAGCAGTTCTTC. V and J are TRBV19 and TRBJ2-1; 8 bases are a match to TRBD1. CDR1 and CDR2 from the germline V gene are LNHDA and SQIVND (reference sequence). Germline trimming cut 5 bases from V and 3 bases from J; bases unmatched to any gene: 3. There are 14 residues in the CDR3.

The chain employs TRBV18 and TRBJ1-4; no definite D call. Germline V gives CDR1 KGHSH, CDR2 LQKENI. Trimming removed 8 bases at V and 13 bases at J, with 14 bases between. There are 11 residues in the CDR3. The CDR3 DNA reads TGTGCCAGCCAAGTAGCCTCGGGACTGTTTTTT. This translates into CASQVASGLFF. The whole variable domain, filled in from reference TRBV18 and TRBJ1-4, reads NAGVMQNPRHLVRRRGQEARLRCSPMKGHSHVYWYRQLPEEGLKFMVYLQKENIIDESGMPKERFSAEFPKEGPSILRIQQVVRGDSAAYFCASQVASGLFFGSGTQLSVL.